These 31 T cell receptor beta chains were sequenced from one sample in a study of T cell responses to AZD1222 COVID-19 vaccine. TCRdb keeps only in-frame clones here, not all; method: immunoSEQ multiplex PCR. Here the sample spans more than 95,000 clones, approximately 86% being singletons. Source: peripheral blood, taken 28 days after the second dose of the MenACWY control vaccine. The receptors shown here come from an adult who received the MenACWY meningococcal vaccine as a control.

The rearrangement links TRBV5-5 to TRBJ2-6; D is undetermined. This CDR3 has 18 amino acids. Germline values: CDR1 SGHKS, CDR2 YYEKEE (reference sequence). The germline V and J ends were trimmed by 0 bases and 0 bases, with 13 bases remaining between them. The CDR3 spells CASSLAQQPRSGANVLTF. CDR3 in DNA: TGTGCCAGCAGCTTGGCCCAGCAGCCCCGCTCTGGGGCCAACGTCCTGACTTTC.

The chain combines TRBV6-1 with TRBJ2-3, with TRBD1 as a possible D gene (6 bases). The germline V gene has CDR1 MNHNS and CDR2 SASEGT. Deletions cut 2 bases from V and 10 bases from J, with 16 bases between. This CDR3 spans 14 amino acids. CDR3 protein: CASSENVGAGAQYF. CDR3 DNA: TGTGCCAGCAGTGAAAACGTGGGGGCTGGAGCGCAGTATTTT.

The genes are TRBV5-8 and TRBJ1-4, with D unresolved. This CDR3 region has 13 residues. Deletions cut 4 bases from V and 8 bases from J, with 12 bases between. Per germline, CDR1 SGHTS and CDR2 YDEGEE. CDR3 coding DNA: TGTGCCAGCAGCGTGGAAAGAGACGAAAAACTGTTTTTT. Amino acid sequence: CASSVERDEKLFF. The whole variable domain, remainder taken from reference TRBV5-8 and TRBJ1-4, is EAGVTQSPTHLIKTRGQQATLRCSPISGHTSVYWYQQALGLGLQFLLWYDEGEERNRGNFPPRFSGRQFPNYSSELNVNALELEDSALYLCASSVERDEKLFFGSGTQLSVL.

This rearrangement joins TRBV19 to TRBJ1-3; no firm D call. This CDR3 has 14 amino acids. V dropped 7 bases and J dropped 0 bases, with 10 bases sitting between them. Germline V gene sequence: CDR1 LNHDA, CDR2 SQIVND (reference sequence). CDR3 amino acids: CASTSLSSGNTIYF. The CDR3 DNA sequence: TGTGCCAGTACGTCGCTTAGCTCTGGAAACACCATATATTTT.

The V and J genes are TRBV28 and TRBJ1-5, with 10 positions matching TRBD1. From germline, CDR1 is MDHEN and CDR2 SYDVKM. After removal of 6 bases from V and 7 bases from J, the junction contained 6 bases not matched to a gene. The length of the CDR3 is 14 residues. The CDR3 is CASRVTGGRQPQHF. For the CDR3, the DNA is TGTGCCAGCAGGGTGACAGGGGGCAGGCAGCCCCAGCATTTT.

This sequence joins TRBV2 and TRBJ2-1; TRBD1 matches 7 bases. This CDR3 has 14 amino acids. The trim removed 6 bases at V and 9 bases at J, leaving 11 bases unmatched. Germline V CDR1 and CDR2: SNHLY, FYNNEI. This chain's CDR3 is CASRRQGVGAEQFF. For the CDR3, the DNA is TGTGCCAGCAGGAGACAGGGAGTGGGGGCTGAGCAGTTCTTC.

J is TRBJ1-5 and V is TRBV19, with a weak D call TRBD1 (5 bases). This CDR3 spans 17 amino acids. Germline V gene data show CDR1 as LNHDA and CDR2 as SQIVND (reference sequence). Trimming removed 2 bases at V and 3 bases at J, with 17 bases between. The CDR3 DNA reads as TGTGCCAGTAGTATAAGGGGCGTGGGGGTTCTCAATCAGCCCCAGCATTTT. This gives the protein CASSIRGVGVLNQPQHF.

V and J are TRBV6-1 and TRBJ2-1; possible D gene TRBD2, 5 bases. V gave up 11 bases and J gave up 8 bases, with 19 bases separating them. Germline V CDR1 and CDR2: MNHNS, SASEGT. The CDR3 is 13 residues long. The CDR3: CASAGIGLHEQFF. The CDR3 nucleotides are TGTGCCTCAGCCGGGATAGGCCTCCATGAGCAGTTCTTC.

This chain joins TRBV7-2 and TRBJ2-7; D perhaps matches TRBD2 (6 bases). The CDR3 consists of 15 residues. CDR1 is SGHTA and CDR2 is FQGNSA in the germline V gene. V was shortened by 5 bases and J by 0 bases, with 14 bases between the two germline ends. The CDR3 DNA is TGTGCCAGCAGCCCGCCGGGACTGACCTCCTACGAGCAGTACTTC. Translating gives CASSPPGLTSYEQYF.

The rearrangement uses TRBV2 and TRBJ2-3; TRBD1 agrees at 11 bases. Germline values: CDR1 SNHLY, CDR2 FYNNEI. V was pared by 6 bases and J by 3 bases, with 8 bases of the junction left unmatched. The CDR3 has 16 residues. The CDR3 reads CASSGQGAGKTDTQYF. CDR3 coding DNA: TGTGCCAGCAGCGGACAGGGGGCGGGGAAGACAGATACGCAGTATTTT.

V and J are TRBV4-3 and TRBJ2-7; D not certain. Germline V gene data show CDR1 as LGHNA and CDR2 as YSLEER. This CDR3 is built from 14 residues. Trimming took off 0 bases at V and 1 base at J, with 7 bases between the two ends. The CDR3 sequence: CASSQDSLSYEQYF. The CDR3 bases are TGCGCCAGCAGCCAAGATAGCCTGTCCTACGAGCAGTACTTC.

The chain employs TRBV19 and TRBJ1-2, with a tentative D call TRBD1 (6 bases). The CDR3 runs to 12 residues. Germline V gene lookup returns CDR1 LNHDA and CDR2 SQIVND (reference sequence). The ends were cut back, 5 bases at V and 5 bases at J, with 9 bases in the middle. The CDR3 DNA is TGTGCCAGTAGTGAGAGGGGGTATGGCTACACCTTC. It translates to CASSERGYGYTF.

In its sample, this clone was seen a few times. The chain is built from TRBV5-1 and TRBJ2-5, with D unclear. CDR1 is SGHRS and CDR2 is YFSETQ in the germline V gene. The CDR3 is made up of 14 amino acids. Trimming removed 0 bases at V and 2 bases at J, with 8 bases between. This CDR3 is CASSLGSEQETQYF. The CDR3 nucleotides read TGCGCCAGCAGCTTGGGTAGTGAACAAGAGACCCAGTACTTC.

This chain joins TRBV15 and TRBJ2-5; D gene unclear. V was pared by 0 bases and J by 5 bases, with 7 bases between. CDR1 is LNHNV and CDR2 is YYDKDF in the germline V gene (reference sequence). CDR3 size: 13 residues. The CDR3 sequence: CATSRDLEETQYF. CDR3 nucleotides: TGTGCCACCAGCAGAGATCTCGAGGAGACCCAGTACTTC. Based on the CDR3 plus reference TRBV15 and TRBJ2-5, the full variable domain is DAMVIQNPRYQVTQFGKPVTLSCSQTLNHNVMYWYQQKSSQAPKLLFHYYDKDFNNEADTPDNFQSRRPNTSFCFLDIRSPGLGDTAMYLCATSRDLEETQYFGPGTRLLVL.

This CDR3 is CASSLDQARYEKLFF. The CDR3 bases are TGTGCCAGCAGCTTAGACCAGGCCAGGTATGAAAAACTGTTTTTT. This rearrangement joins TRBV11-3 to TRBJ1-4; D is undetermined. V shed 0 bases and J shed 6 bases, with 11 bases lying between them. Germline lookup yields CDR1 SGHNT and CDR2 YENEEA. The CDR3 sequence is 15 residues long.

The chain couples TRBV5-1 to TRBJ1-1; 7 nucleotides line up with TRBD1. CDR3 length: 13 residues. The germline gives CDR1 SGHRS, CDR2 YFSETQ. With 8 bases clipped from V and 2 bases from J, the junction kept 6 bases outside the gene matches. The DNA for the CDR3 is TGCGCCAGTAAGGACAGGACCAACACTGAAGCTTTCTTT. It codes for CASKDRTNTEAFF.

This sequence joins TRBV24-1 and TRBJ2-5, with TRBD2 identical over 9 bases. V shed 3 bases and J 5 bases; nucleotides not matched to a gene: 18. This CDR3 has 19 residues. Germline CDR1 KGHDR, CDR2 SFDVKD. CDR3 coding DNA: TGTGCCACCAGTGATCCTTCGATGAAAGCGGGGGGCCCATTGGAGACCCAGTACTTC. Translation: CATSDPSMKAGGPLETQYF.

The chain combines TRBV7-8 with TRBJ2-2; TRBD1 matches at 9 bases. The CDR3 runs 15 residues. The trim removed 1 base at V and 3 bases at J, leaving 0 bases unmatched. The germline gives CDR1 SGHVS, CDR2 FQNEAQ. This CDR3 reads CASSLGQGDTGELFF. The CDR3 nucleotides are TGTGCCAGCAGCTTAGGACAGGGGGACACCGGGGAGCTGTTTTTT.

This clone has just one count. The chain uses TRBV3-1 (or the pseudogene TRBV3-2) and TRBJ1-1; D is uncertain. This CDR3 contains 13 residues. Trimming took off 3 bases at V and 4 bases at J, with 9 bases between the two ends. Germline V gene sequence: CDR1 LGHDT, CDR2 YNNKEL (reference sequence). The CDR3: CASSQRVATEAFF. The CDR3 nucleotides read TGTGCCAGCAGCCAGAGGGTCGCCACTGAAGCTTTCTTT.

The CDR3 nucleotides read TGTGCCATCAGTGAGGGGCAGGGGGGTGATACGCAGTATTTT. Translated, it gives CAISEGQGGDTQYF. The rearrangement links TRBV10-3 to TRBJ2-3, with TRBD1 as a possible D gene (7 bases). This CDR3 spans 14 amino acids. From germline, CDR1 is ENHRY and CDR2 SYGVKD. V shed 2 bases and J shed 6 bases, with 12 bases lying between them.

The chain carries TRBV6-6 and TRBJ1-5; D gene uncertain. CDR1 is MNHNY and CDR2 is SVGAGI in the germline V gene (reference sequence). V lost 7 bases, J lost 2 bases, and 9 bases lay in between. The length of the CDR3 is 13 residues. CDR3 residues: CASTTQGNQPQHF. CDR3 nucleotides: TGTGCCAGCACCACCCAGGGCAATCAGCCCCAGCATTTT.

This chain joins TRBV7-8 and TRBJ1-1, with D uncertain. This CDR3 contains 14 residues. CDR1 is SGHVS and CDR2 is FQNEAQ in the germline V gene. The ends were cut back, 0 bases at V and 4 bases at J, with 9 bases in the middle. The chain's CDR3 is CASSLAFGITEAFF. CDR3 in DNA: TGTGCCAGCAGCTTAGCGTTTGGTATCACTGAAGCTTTCTTT.

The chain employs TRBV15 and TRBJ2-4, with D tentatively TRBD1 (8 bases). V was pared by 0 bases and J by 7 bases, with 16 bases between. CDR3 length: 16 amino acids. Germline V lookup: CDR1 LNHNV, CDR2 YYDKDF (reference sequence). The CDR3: CATSRDPGQGGNIQYF. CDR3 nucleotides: TGTGCCACCAGCAGAGATCCTGGACAGGGAGGGAACATTCAGTACTTC. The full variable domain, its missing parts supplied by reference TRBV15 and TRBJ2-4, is DAMVIQNPRYQVTQFGKPVTLSCSQTLNHNVMYWYQQKSSQAPKLLFHYYDKDFNNEADTPDNFQSRRPNTSFCFLDIRSPGLGDTAMYLCATSRDPGQGGNIQYFGAGTRLSVL.

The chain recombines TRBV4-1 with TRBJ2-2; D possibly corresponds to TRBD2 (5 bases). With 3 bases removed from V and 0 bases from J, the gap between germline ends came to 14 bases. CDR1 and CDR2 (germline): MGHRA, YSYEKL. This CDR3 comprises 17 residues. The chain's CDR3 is CASSQPRRGPNTGELFF. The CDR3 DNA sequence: TGCGCCAGCAGCCAGCCGCGGAGAGGGCCGAACACCGGGGAGCTGTTTTTT.

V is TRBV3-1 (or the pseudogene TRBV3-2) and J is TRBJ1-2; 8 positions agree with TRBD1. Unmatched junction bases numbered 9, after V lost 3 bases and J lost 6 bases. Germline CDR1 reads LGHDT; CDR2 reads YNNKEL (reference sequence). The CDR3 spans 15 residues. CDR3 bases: TGTGCCAGCAGCCACGTACCGGGACAGGTCGATGGCTACACCTTC. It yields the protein CASSHVPGQVDGYTF.

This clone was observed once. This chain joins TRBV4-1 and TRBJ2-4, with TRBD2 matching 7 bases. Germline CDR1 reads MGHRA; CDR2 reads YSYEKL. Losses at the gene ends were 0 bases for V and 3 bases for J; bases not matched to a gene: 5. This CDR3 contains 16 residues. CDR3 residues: CASSQDSSGGKNIQYF. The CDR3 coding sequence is TGCGCCAGCAGCCAAGATTCCTCGGGAGGCAAAAACATTCAGTACTTC.

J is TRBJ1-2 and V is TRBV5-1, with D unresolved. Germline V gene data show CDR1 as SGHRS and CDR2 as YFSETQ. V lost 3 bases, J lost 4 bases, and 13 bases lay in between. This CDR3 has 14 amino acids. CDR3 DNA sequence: TGCGCCAGCAGCTCCTCACAGCGAACCTATGGCTACACCTTC. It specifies CASSSSQRTYGYTF.

This chain's CDR3 is CASSQQGQGNEQFF. Here the CDR3 DNA reads TGTGCCAGCTCGCAACAGGGGCAGGGAAATGAGCAGTTCTTC. The rearrangement uses TRBV18 and TRBJ2-1; 7 positions agree with TRBD1. Germline V gene lookup returns CDR1 KGHSH and CDR2 LQKENI. The ends lost 6 bases at V and 7 bases at J; junction bases unmatched: 9. There are 14 residues in the CDR3.

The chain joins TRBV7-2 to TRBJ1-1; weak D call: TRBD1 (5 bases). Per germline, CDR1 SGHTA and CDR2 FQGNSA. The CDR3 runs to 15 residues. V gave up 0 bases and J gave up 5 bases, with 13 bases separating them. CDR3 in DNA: TGTGCCAGCAGCTTAGCGCTTTCAGGGAGTACTGAAGCTTTCTTT. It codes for CASSLALSGSTEAFF.

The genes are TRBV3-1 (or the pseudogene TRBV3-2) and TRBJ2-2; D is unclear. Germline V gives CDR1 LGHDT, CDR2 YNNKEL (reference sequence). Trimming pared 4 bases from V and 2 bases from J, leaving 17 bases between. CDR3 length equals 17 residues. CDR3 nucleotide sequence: TGTGCCAGCAGCCTAAGTCGGTTTCAGAGCAACACCGGGGAGCTGTTTTTT. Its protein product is CASSLSRFQSNTGELFF.

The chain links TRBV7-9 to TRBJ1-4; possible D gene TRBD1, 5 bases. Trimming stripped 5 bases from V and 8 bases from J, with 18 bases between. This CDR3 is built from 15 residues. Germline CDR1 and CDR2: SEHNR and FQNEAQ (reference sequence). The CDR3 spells CASSPASGPGEKLFF. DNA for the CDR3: TGTGCCAGCAGCCCCGCGTCAGGGCCCGGCGAAAAACTGTTTTTT.